One and the same sample provided the 18 T cell receptor beta chains below, sequenced in a study of cytomegalovirus exposure and HLA in healthy donors. Amplification used 60 Vbeta primers and 13 Jbeta primers. The repertoire was sequenced with immunoSEQ multiplex PCR; TCRdb's copy has only in-frame clones and lacks some. The sample holds around 150,000 clones, roughly 80% seen once. The sample comprised PBMCs. These TCRs come from a man in his forties or fifties in good health and CMV-seronegative.

The genes are TRBV7-9 and TRBJ2-7, with a tentative D call TRBD2 (6 bases). The CDR3 is 13 residues long. Germline CDR1 and CDR2: SEHNR and FQNEAQ (reference sequence). V shed 0 bases and J shed 7 bases, with 10 bases lying between them. The chain's CDR3 is CASSLATAGEQYF. The CDR3 region has the DNA TGTGCCAGCAGCTTAGCGACGGCGGGGGAGCAGTACTTC.

V is TRBV9 and J is TRBJ2-7, with 8 bases fitting TRBD1. The V gene's germline CDR1 is SGDLS and CDR2 YYNGEE. CDR3 length: 14 amino acids. J was trimmed by 3 bases and V by 4 bases; bases with no gene match: 6. CDR3 bases: TGTGCCAGCAGCAGCCGGGACAGGCACTACGAGCAGTACTTC. This encodes CASSSRDRHYEQYF.

The chain links TRBV28 to TRBJ1-6; D not certain. V dropped 6 bases and J dropped 12 bases, with 9 bases sitting between them. The CDR3 has 11 residues. Germline V gene data show CDR1 as MDHEN and CDR2 as SYDVKM. CDR3 nucleotides: TGTGCCAGCAGGTCCTCTCGACCCCTCCACTTT. Its protein product is CASRSSRPLHF. The whole variable domain, remainder taken from reference TRBV28 and TRBJ1-6, is DVKVTQSSRYLVKRTGEKVFLECVQDMDHENMFWYRQDPGLGLRLIYFSYDVKMKEKGDIPEGYSVSREKKERFSLILESASTNQTSMYLCASRSSRPLHFGNGTRLTVT.

This clone appeared a single time. CDR3 DNA: TGTGCCAGCACCCAACTGCCAGGGAAATACGAGCAGTACTTC. Its protein product is CASTQLPGKYEQYF. The chain is built from TRBV5-5 and TRBJ2-7, with D tentatively TRBD1 (5 bases). Trimming left V 6 bases short and J 4 bases short, with 17 bases between. CDR1 and CDR2 from the germline V gene are SGHKS and YYEKEE (reference sequence). The CDR3 has 14 amino acids.

The V call is TRBV7-6, the J call TRBJ1-1; D call uncertain. With 7 bases removed from V and 0 bases from J, the gap between germline ends came to 9 bases. Per the germline V gene, CDR1 is SGHVS and CDR2 is FNYEAQ. CDR3 size: 13 residues. CDR3 in DNA: TGTGCCAGCACCGAGCTACTGAACACTGAAGCTTTCTTT. Translation gives CASTELLNTEAFF.

This chain joins TRBV5-1 and TRBJ1-1, with 7 bases fitting TRBD1. J lost 4 bases, V lost 2 bases, and 5 bases had no gene match. Germline CDR1 and CDR2: SGHRS and YFSETQ. The CDR3 length is 14 residues. The CDR3 loop is CASSLEGASTEAFF. The DNA of the CDR3 is TGCGCCAGCAGCTTAGAGGGGGCGAGCACTGAAGCTTTCTTT.

This clone was seen more than once but under ten times. The chain joins TRBV7-3 to TRBJ1-6; D gene unclear. V was clipped by 4 bases and J by 7 bases, with 8 bases between them. Germline V gene sequence: CDR1 SGHTA, CDR2 FQGTGA. The CDR3 runs to 13 residues. CDR3 sequence reads: CASSYTTNSPLHF. Here the CDR3 DNA reads TGTGCCAGCAGCTACACTACGAATTCACCCCTCCACTTT.

This clone was counted between two and nine times. The genes are TRBV9 and TRBJ2-5, with D possibly matching TRBD2 (6 bases). V lost 1 base and J 2 bases, leaving 12 bases between the germline ends. The CDR3 covers 15 residues. The germline CDR1 and CDR2 sequences are SGDLS and YYNGEE. CDR3 amino acids: CASSVTGGSQETQYF. In nucleotides, the CDR3 is TGTGCCAGCAGCGTAACCGGGGGAAGTCAAGAGACCCAGTACTTC.

This rearrangement joins TRBV7-9 to TRBJ2-5; TRBD2 matches at 7 bases. Germline loops: CDR1 SEHNR, CDR2 FQNEAQ (reference sequence). With V trimmed by 4 bases and J by 5 bases, 4 bases remained unmatched. The CDR3 loop spans 13 amino acids. CDR3 protein: CASSWTSKETQYF. CDR3 nucleotides: TGTGCCAGCAGCTGGACTAGTAAGGAGACCCAGTACTTC.

The chain combines TRBV5-8 with TRBJ2-5, with TRBD2 matching over 7 bases. The CDR3 contains 16 residues. Trimming removed 2 bases from V and 3 bases from J; junction bases left unmatched: 10. Germline CDR1 and CDR2: SGHTS and YDEGEE. Here the CDR3 DNA reads TGTGCCAGCAGCTTTATTAAGCGGGGAGGAAAAGAGACCCAGTACTTC. Translating it yields CASSFIKRGGKETQYF.

The V call is TRBV6-1, the J call TRBJ2-2; D unresolved. CDR3 size: 10 residues. Trimming removed 6 bases at V and 11 bases at J, with 7 bases between. The germline V gene encodes CDR1 MNHNS and CDR2 SASEGT. The CDR3 is CASRPGELFF. The CDR3 DNA reads as TGTGCCAGCAGACCAGGAGAGCTGTTTTTT.

The CDR3 reads CASSHGGEQFF. DNA of the CDR3: TGTGCCAGCAGTCACGGGGGTGAGCAGTTCTTC. The chain has TRBV6-5 and TRBJ2-1; TRBD2 is a possible D gene (6 bases). From germline, CDR1 is MNHEY and CDR2 SVGAGI. Trimming left V 5 bases short and J 9 bases short, with 8 bases between. This CDR3 has 11 residues.

This clone was found once. An end of the junction does not agree with germline; a read error may underlie this. The chain couples TRBV7-7 to TRBJ2-3; 7 bases match TRBD1. Germline V gives CDR1 SSHAT, CDR2 FNYEAQ (reference sequence). The CDR3 contains 15 residues. The CDR3 is CASSLQGSSTDTQYF. Written as DNA, the CDR3 is TGTGCTAGCAGCTTACAGGGGTCAAGTACAGATACGCAGTATTTT.

The chain uses TRBV28 and TRBJ2-7; D ambiguous. V shed 2 bases and J shed 6 bases, with 5 bases lying between them. Germline V CDR1 and CDR2: MDHEN, SYDVKM. This CDR3 is built from 11 residues. The CDR3 protein is CASSLESEQYF. The CDR3 nucleotides are TGTGCCAGCAGTTTAGAGAGCGAGCAGTACTTC.

The sample holds one count of this clone. V is TRBV6-4 and J is TRBJ1-2; TRBD1 matches 7 bases. CDR1 is MRHNA and CDR2 is SNTAGT in the germline V gene. The length of the CDR3 is 14 residues. The V gene end was trimmed by 3 bases and the J gene end by 6 bases; junction bases not matched to a gene: 7. The CDR3: CASSETQGTHGYTF. In DNA, the CDR3 is TGTGCCAGCAGTGAAACACAGGGGACCCATGGCTACACCTTC.

The rearrangement uses TRBV9 and TRBJ1-3; possible D gene TRBD1, 6 bases. In germline, CDR1 is SGDLS, CDR2 YYNGEE. This CDR3 comprises 15 residues. V was clipped by 4 bases and J by 2 bases, with 13 bases between them. This CDR3 reads CASSTVPGAGNTIYF. CDR3 coding DNA: TGTGCCAGCAGCACAGTTCCAGGGGCTGGAAACACCATATATTTT.

This chain uses TRBV5-1 with TRBJ1-2; D perhaps matches TRBD1 (5 bases). This CDR3 spans 13 amino acids. Germline V gives CDR1 SGHRS, CDR2 YFSETQ. V was cut by 5 bases and J by 3 bases, with 11 bases left in between. The CDR3 region is CASSPTAYYGYTF. The CDR3 DNA follows: TGCGCCAGCAGTCCGACAGCCTACTATGGCTACACCTTC. The variable domain in full, with the rest retrieved from reference TRBV5-1 and TRBJ1-2, is KAGVTQTPRYLIKTRGQQVTLSCSPISGHRSVSWYQQTPGQGLQFLFEYFSETQRNKGNFPGRFSGRQFSNSRSEMNVSTLELGDSALYLCASSPTAYYGYTFGSGTRLTVV.

The count of this clone is one. The V call is TRBV7-9, the J call TRBJ2-1, with TRBD1 matching over 8 bases. V dropped 5 bases and J dropped 5; count of bases not matched to a gene: 8. The length of the CDR3 is 15 residues. CDR1 SEHNR and CDR2 FQNEAQ come from the germline V gene (reference sequence). The CDR3 here is CASSQFRGLDNEQFF. The CDR3 coding sequence is TGTGCCAGCAGCCAGTTCAGGGGGCTCGACAATGAGCAGTTCTTC.